A selection of T cell receptor beta chains follows, all from one sample in a study of shared clonotypes between healthy human individuals. Only in-frame clones appear in the TCRdb table, and some are missing; sequencing was by immunoSEQ multiplex PCR. This repertoire shows about 670,000 clones, 60% to 80% found once; its top ten account for approximately 1.8%. Sequenced sample: memory CD4+ T cells sorted from blood. Receptor source: a woman under 40 in good health. The conserved cysteine and the conserved F or W are not part of the CDR3 here.

V gene	J gene	CDR3 protein
TRBV19	TRBJ1-5	ATSVELGLGQPQH
TRBV19	TRBJ2-2	ASNWAGTGGVGMAGELF
TRBV5-1	TRBJ2-3	ASSLVGQGTDTQY
TRBV5-6	TRBJ1-2	ASSLGQEGYGYT
TRBV5-1	TRBJ2-3	ASSQKLAGGADTQY
TRBV6-5	TRBJ1-1	ASSLGRGNTEAF
TRBV6-4	TRBJ2-7	ASSDSGGRSSYEQY
TRBV6-1	TRBJ1-4	ASSEGRSYNEKLF
TRBV7-2	TRBJ2-7	ASSLYWGVAYEQY
TRBV7-6	TRBJ2-7	ASSLAPPGLGPWYEQY
TRBV6-5	TRBJ2-1	ASSRTNNEQF
TRBV9	TRBJ2-2	ASSPQGAITGELF
TRBV7-2	TRBJ2-1	ASSFTYNEQF
TRBV28	TRBJ1-1	ASSLGGGGRDTEAF
TRBV5-4	TRBJ2-1	AAGAGKNNEQF
TRBV5-1	TRBJ2-1	ASGPINSGLAENNEQF
TRBV19	TRBJ2-7	ASSMPGLAGGSYEQY
TRBV19	TRBJ1-3	ATRLGQSPSGNTIY
TRBV6-6	TRBJ2-7	ASSYVIGGEQY
TRBV5-6	TRBJ2-5	ASSRQGRGDQETQY
TRBV27	TRBJ2-7	ASSFPDRPYEQY
TRBV5-1	TRBJ1-5	ASSRNSWDRDQYSNQPQH
TRBV11-3	TRBJ2-3	ASSLGLDTQY
TRBV11-3	TRBJ2-1	ASSSNRGKFDNEQF
TRBV28	NA	ASRTGVRLADYYEQY
TRBV10-1	TRBJ1-1	ASSKQGTEAF
TRBV7-8	TRBJ2-7	ASSLKSRGLAGRLHGYEQY
TRBV7-2	TRBJ2-1	ASGTSGSYNEQF
TRBV2	TRBJ2-7	ASVEGGRASYEQY
TRBV19	TRBJ1-1	ASSIEGRNTEAF
TRBV19	TRBJ1-2	ASTTGKWDDGYT
TRBV19	TRBJ1-4	ASSIGAGVDDEKLF
TRBV5-1	TRBJ2-3	ASSLATGPDTQY
TRBV2	TRBJ1-2	ATPTGDYGYT
TRBV10-3	TRBJ2-5	AIGARQGLQETQY
TRBV5-1	TRBJ2-1	ASSLTGTTSVEQF
TRBV5-4	TRBJ2-1	ASSLMGRRTPYNEQF
TRBV13	TRBJ2-7	ASSLVGRSVYEQY
TRBV10-1	TRBJ2-7	ASSPDRLNRYEQY
TRBV7-2	TRBJ2-7	ASSPGTTSGEQY
TRBV25-1	TRBJ1-1	ATEGRGGTEAF